Following are 21 T cell receptor beta chains from one sample sequenced in a study of cytomegalovirus exposure and HLA in healthy donors. The study ran its PCR with 60 Vbeta and 13 Jbeta primers. Here immunoSEQ multiplex PCR was the method, and the copy in TCRdb shows in-frame clones only, minus some. The table lists 74,000 or so clones. The specimen sequenced was PBMCs. These TCRs come from a woman aged 60 to 75 in good health and CMV-seronegative.

The V and J genes are TRBV7-9 and TRBJ2-6, with TRBD1 matching over 7 bases. The CDR3 totals 16 residues. V gave up 5 bases and J gave up 2 bases; unmatched junction bases: 6. CDR1 and CDR2 from the germline V gene are SEHNR and FQNEAQ (reference sequence). Written as DNA, the CDR3 is TGTGCCAGCAGCCCTCCAGGGACAGCTGGGGCCAACGTCCTGACTTTC. Its translation: CASSPPGTAGANVLTF.

The chain uses TRBV2 and TRBJ1-5; 8 positions match TRBD1. The CDR3 consists of 14 residues. V shed 1 base and J 6 bases; nucleotides not matched to a gene: 2. Germline V lookup: CDR1 SNHLY, CDR2 FYNNEI. The CDR3 bases are TGTGCCAGCAGTGAAGGAACAGGGGGTCAGCCCCAGCATTTT. Amino acid sequence: CASSEGTGGQPQHF.

This CDR3 is CAISEEDRGRTEAFF. The CDR3 DNA sequence: TGTGCCATCAGTGAGGAGGACAGGGGTCGCACTGAAGCTTTCTTT. This chain connects TRBV10-3 to TRBJ1-1, with 9 bases that match TRBD1. Germline values: CDR1 ENHRY, CDR2 SYGVKD. Unmatched junction bases numbered 5, after V lost 2 bases and J lost 4 bases. CDR3 length equals 15 residues.

The chain links TRBV27 to TRBJ2-3; D remains unclear. Germline V lookup: CDR1 MNHEY, CDR2 SMNVEV (reference sequence). The CDR3 has 14 amino acids. With 2 bases removed from V and 0 bases from J, the gap between germline ends came to 6 bases. The CDR3, as DNA: TGTGCCAGCAGTTTACTCGTTAGCACAGATACGCAGTATTTT. This sequence encodes CASSLLVSTDTQYF.

The chain carries TRBV13 and TRBJ2-7, with 10 bases matching TRBD1. Trimming removed 5 bases from V and 2 bases from J; junction bases left unmatched: 3. Germline values: CDR1 PRHDT, CDR2 FYEKMQ (reference sequence). This CDR3 spans 14 amino acids. The CDR3: CASSPGQGPYEQYF. The CDR3 region has the DNA TGTGCCAGCAGCCCGGGACAGGGGCCCTACGAGCAGTACTTC.

The chain couples TRBV30 to TRBJ1-2; TRBD1 agrees at 7 bases. The V gene's germline CDR1 is GTSNPN and CDR2 SVGIG (reference sequence). The CDR3 has 12 residues. The V gene end was trimmed by 8 bases and the J gene end by 3 bases; junction bases not matched to a gene: 6. CDR3 sequence (DNA): TGTGCCGTCCGAGGGGGCGACTATGGCTACACCTTC. Translating gives CAVRGGDYGYTF.

V usage is TRBV28 and J usage is TRBJ2-2; 10 nucleotides agree with TRBD1. V shed 2 bases and J 7 bases; nucleotides not matched to a gene: 4. Germline lookup yields CDR1 MDHEN and CDR2 SYDVKM. This CDR3 has 15 residues. The CDR3, as DNA: TGTGCCAGCAGTTTAGCGGGACAGGGGAGCGGGGAGCTGTTTTTT. Residues: CASSLAGQGSGELFF.

The gene calls are TRBV10-1 and TRBJ2-1; D gene uncertain. CDR1 and CDR2 (germline): WNHNN, SYGVQD (reference sequence). The CDR3 is made up of 12 amino acids. With 4 bases removed from V and 8 bases from J, the gap between germline ends came to 9 bases. CDR3 bases: TGCGCCAGCAGTGGCGATTTGTATGAGCAGTTCTTC. Its translation is CASSGDLYEQFF.

The chain employs TRBV6-4 and TRBJ2-1, with TRBD1 matching 7 bases. The CDR3 is made up of 17 amino acids. Germline V gene sequence: CDR1 MRHNA, CDR2 SNTAGT. The J segment lost 5 bases and the V segment lost 2 bases, leaving 12 bases of the junction unmatched. The CDR3 nucleotides are TGTGCCAGCAGTGACCAACCGGAACTAGGGGGCGACAATGAGCAGTTCTTC. Its protein is CASSDQPELGGDNEQFF.

This sequence joins TRBV19 and TRBJ2-5; 8 bases line up with TRBD2. The J call may be mistaken, given a closer DNA end match to TRBJ2-7. CDR1 LNHDA and CDR2 SQIVND come from the germline V gene (reference sequence). This CDR3 spans 14 amino acids. The CDR3 DNA is TGTGCCAGTAGTATTTTCGGGGGGGCTTACGAGCAGTACTTC. Amino acids: CASSIFGGAYEQYF.

This chain connects TRBV2 to TRBJ1-1; D is unresolved. V lost 5 bases and J 2 bases, leaving 15 bases between the germline ends. This CDR3 contains 15 residues. Per the germline V gene, CDR1 is SNHLY and CDR2 is FYNNEI. The CDR3 is CASSPSYRLNTEAFF. The CDR3, as DNA: TGTGCCAGCAGTCCCTCTTATAGACTCAACACTGAAGCTTTCTTT.

V is TRBV28 and J is TRBJ1-1; D remains unclear. Germline-derived CDR1 and CDR2 are MDHEN and SYDVKM. V lost 3 bases, J lost 4 bases, and 3 bases lay in between. CDR3 size: 11 residues. CDR3 nucleotides: TGTGCCAGCAGTTTCAGCACTGAAGCTTTCTTT. Encoded protein: CASSFSTEAFF.

The gene calls are TRBV5-1 and TRBJ2-5, with 8 bases aligning to TRBD1. Germline CDR1 and CDR2: SGHRS and YFSETQ. The CDR3 runs to 15 residues. V was clipped by 4 bases and J by 5 bases; unmatched bases: 10. CDR3 sequence (DNA): TGCGCCAGCAGCCCCCGGACAGGGAGGATTGAGACCCAGTACTTC. Residues: CASSPRTGRIETQYF.

J is TRBJ2-7 and V is TRBV7-9; possible D gene TRBD1, 5 bases. V was trimmed by 4 bases and J by 5 bases, leaving 9 bases between them. The CDR3 contains 12 residues. Looked up from germline, CDR1 is SEHNR and CDR2 is FQNEAQ (reference sequence). CDR3 protein: CASSSQGHEQYF. Written as DNA, the CDR3 is TGTGCCAGCAGCTCCCAGGGCCACGAGCAGTACTTC.

V and J are TRBV18 and TRBJ2-3; 9 nucleotides agree with TRBD1. J gave up 1 base and V 3 bases, and 20 bases lay outside the gene matches. CDR1 and CDR2 from the germline V gene are KGHSH and LQKENI. CDR3 length: 21 residues. CDR3 nucleotide sequence: TGTGCCAGCTCACCGTTTCTTCCCGGGACAGGGATGGCTGGCGGCACAGATACGCAGTATTTT. Its translation is CASSPFLPGTGMAGGTDTQYF.

The chain is built from TRBV11-3 and TRBJ1-1; possibly TRBD1 for D (6 bases). The length of the CDR3 is 13 residues. Germline values: CDR1 SGHNT, CDR2 YENEEA. V shed 4 bases and J shed 1 base, with 7 bases lying between them. CDR3 region: CASSSQGNTEAFF. The CDR3 nucleotides are TGTGCCAGCAGCTCACAGGGGAACACTGAAGCTTTCTTT.

V and J are TRBV11-2 and TRBJ2-1; 7 nucleotides align to TRBD2. The junction had 18 bases not matched to a gene; V was cut back by 5 bases and J by 8 bases. The CDR3 runs 17 residues. Germline CDR1 reads SGHAT; CDR2 reads FQNNGV. The CDR3 DNA reads as TGTGCCAGCAGCCCCTCACCTGGGCGGGTGGGGAGGGATGAGCAGTTCTTC. This translates into CASSPSPGRVGRDEQFF.

V usage is TRBV4-2 and J usage is TRBJ1-2; D perhaps matches TRBD1 (6 bases). This CDR3 has 14 amino acids. Germline assignment: CDR1 LGHNA and CDR2 YNFKEQ. V lost 0 bases and J 6 bases, leaving 11 bases between the germline ends. In DNA form, the CDR3 reads TGTGCCAGCAGCCAAGATGCAGGGGTCGATGGCTACACCTTC. This translates into CASSQDAGVDGYTF.

CDR3 DNA: TGTGCCAGCGACTGGGGCGGACGCACAGATACGCAGTATTTT. The encoded protein is CASDWGGRTDTQYF. The rearrangement uses TRBV7-9 and TRBJ2-3, with D tentatively TRBD1 (5 bases). V was shortened by 8 bases and J by 1 base, with 13 bases between the two germline ends. The germline CDR1 and CDR2 sequences are SEHNR and FQNEAQ (reference sequence). The CDR3 runs to 14 residues.

For the CDR3, the DNA is TGTGCCAGCAGTTTGACGGCGGGGGTCCGTAATGAGCAGTTCTTC. It is translated as CASSLTAGVRNEQFF. The chain employs TRBV6-5 and TRBJ2-1, with TRBD2 matching 7 bases. With 4 bases clipped from V and 7 bases from J, the junction kept 10 bases outside the gene matches. Germline loops: CDR1 MNHEY, CDR2 SVGAGI. The CDR3 contains 15 residues.

The CDR3 DNA sequence: TGTGCCAGCAGCCACACTAGCGGACCCTACGAGCAGTACTTC. This encodes CASSHTSGPYEQYF. The J gene is TRBJ2-5, the V gene TRBV7-6; 8 nucleotides agree with TRBD2. Matching the DNA end better, TRBJ2-7 makes the J call doubtful. The CDR3 is made up of 14 amino acids. CDR1 SGHVS and CDR2 FNYEAQ come from the germline V gene.